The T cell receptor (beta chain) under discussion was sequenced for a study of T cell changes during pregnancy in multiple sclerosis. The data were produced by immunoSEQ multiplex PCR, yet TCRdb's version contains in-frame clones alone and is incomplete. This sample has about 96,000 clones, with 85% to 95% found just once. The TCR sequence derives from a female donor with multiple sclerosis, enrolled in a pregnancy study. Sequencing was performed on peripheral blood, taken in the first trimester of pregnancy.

Here the CDR3 reads CASSYPLGGREPQHF. CDR3 nucleotides: TGTGCCAGCAGCTACCCTTTGGGGGGGCGTGAGCCCCAGCATTTT. The chain employs TRBV28 and TRBJ1-5; D may be TRBD1 (6 bases). The CDR3 runs 15 residues. V dropped 6 bases and J dropped 8 bases, with 20 bases sitting between them. Per the germline V gene, CDR1 is MDHEN and CDR2 is SYDVKM.